This TCR beta chain stems from a study of PD-1 blockade in mismatch repair-deficient tumors. On the study more broadly: Patients had over ten mismatch repair-deficient cancer types and were previously treated and progressing. Study results and limitations: After pembrolizumab, tumor-resident clones rose rapidly, then generally contracted before radiologic responses.

Points on this clone: The antigen is undetermined.

TCR sequencing covered three patients who responded to pembrolizumab. The repertoire was sequenced with immunoSEQ multiplex PCR; TCRdb's copy has only in-frame clones and lacks some. The profile shows 100,000 to 150,000 clones, approximately 90% of them singletons. This CDR3 is built from 11 residues. In germline, CDR1 is GTSNPN, CDR2 SVGIG (reference sequence). Here the sequenced sample was peripheral blood, taken 44 weeks after starting pembrolizumab. The TCR originated in an adult with mismatch repair-deficient cancer. The chain recombines TRBV30 with TRBJ2-7; 11 bases match TRBD1. This chain's CDR3 is CAGQGAYEQYF. The CDR3 DNA follows: TGTGCGGGACAGGGGGCCTACGAGCAGTACTTC. The full variable domain, rest sourced from reference TRBV30 and TRBJ2-7, is SQTIHQWPATLVQPVGSPLSLECTVEGTSNPNLYWYRQAAGRGLQLLFYSVGIGQISSEVPQNLSASRPQDRQFILSSKKLLLSDSGFYLCAGQGAYEQYFGPGTRLTVT.